This T cell receptor (beta chain) was observed in a study of regulatory T cells in long-lasting Graves disease. Study conclusions and caveats: Newly diagnosed Graves' patients exceeded persistent ones in TCR diversity.

Time point defined: persistent/refractory GD, antithyroid drugs over 5 years with positive TRAb. RNA extracted from PBMCs served as the sequencing template. An approximately 10-milliliter sample of peripheral blood was drawn into EDTA tubes. Trimming took off 3 bases at V and 5 bases at J, with 10 bases between the two ends. There are 12 residues in the CDR3. Germline-derived CDR1 and CDR2 are GTSNPN and SVGIG (reference sequence). Arm-PCR of CDR3 regions and iRepertoire HTBI primers were the basis on which TCR beta libraries were built. Source study methods: Gene usage covered 55 to 70 TRBV and about 15 TRBJ segments. TCRdb fed the multiplex PCR reads into MiXCR, producing one record per CDR3 protein. The V and J calls follow TCRdb's processing rather than the paper's. This table has roughly 450,000 distinct CDR3 sequences, less than 25% appearing once. This clonotype has a handful of counts. Its antigen is unidentified.

The TCR comes from a female donor with Graves disease. Material: peripheral blood mononuclear cells (PBMCs), obtained when the disease was refractory, from a patient treated with antithyroid drugs. The rearrangement uses TRBV30 and TRBJ2-5; TRBD2 might be the D (5 bases). Written as DNA, the CDR3 is TGTGCCTGGAGCGAGGGAGCGGAGACCCAGTACTTC. It yields the protein CAWSEGAETQYF.